A selection of T cell receptor beta chains follows, all from one sample in a study of T cell repertoires and HLA-DP antigens. This table comes from immunoSEQ multiplex PCR, and its TCRdb copy is limited to in-frame clones, with some not included. Of about 89,000 clones listed, approximately 86% are singletons. These TCRs' antigens remain unknown. The specimen was CD4+ T cells from PBMCs. The receptors here all came from a man aged 50 to 60 in good health and CMV-seronegative. The conserved cysteine and the conserved F or W are not part of the CDR3 here. The order of the fields is V gene, CDR3 protein.

V: TRBV2
CDR3: ASSEALLSYEQY

V: TRBV28
CDR3: ASSAPLAGGRAGELF

V: TRBV5-3
CDR3: ARIWAGLAADTQY

V: TRBV5-4
CDR3: ASSLAGQPYEQY

V: TRBV19
CDR3: ASSDQPGPIYEQY

V: TRBV7-2
CDR3: ASSLWTGMQETQY

V: TRBV30
CDR3: AWSLRRGETQY

V: TRBV5-6
CDR3: ASSLAGIRNEQF

V: TRBV11-1
CDR3: ASSHGGHYQGYEQY

V: TRBV7-9
CDR3: ASSLPKGRGAGELF

V: TRBV9
CDR3: ASSSKGTSSYNEQF

V: TRBV11-1
CDR3: ASRLRATSTDTQY

V: TRBV18
CDR3: ASSPNPGATSEQY

V: TRBV4-1
CDR3: ASSQQQGNRGNTGELF

V: TRBV28
CDR3: ASSLGGTGGSRQY

V: TRBV7-2
CDR3: ASSAASGRLDTQY

V: TRBV18
CDR3: ASSPLPGGRRPAMNTEAF

V: TRBV6-5
CDR3: ASSLDGYEQY

V: TRBV5-4
CDR3: ASSSMQGYEQY

V: TRBV28
CDR3: ASSGSLWESGNEQF

V: TRBV29-1
CDR3: SVRRQGTHEQY

V: TRBV27
CDR3: ASSSGQFISTDTQY

V: TRBV6-5
CDR3: ASSDRGASYEQY

V: TRBV29-1
CDR3: SVGFAASYEQY

V: TRBV28
CDR3: ASSLPVRNEQF

V: TRBV6-1
CDR3: ASRTWAGAYNEQF

V: TRBV18
CDR3: ASSPSRNSNQPQH

V: TRBV7-8
CDR3: ASSLRVRGEGH

V: TRBV5-5
CDR3: ASSLVSQGDRQY

V: TRBV7-3
CDR3: ASSLGQGYGYT

V: TRBV28
CDR3: ASSSTSGRETQY

V: TRBV21-1
CDR3: ASSKRDRINSPLH

V: TRBV5-1
CDR3: ASSLLGDYQETQY

V: TRBV5-4
CDR3: ASSITGQGDNQPQH

V: TRBV19
CDR3: ATSVIGGRMETQY

V: TRBV6-1
CDR3: ANRLMLSTDTQY

V: TRBV5-5
CDR3: ASSLVIGEETQY

V: TRBV5-8
CDR3: ASSFRVGNEQY

V: TRBV5-5
CDR3: ASSRPPNTGELF

V: TRBV28
CDR3: ASTGRQPLAKNIQY

V: TRBV9
CDR3: ASSPEGGSIAKNIQY

V: TRBV10-2
CDR3: ASSSPYRGPEQY

V: TRBV7-7
CDR3: ASSPQGTDTQY

V: TRBV18
CDR3: ASSRGTGSEKLF

V: TRBV11-2
CDR3: ASSLGVVAGVYEQY

V: TRBV6-1
CDR3: ASRAFRGEQF

V: TRBV4-2
CDR3: ASSQGLAGGGAQY

V: TRBV4-1
CDR3: ASSQSGQGKSPLH

V: TRBV27
CDR3: ASRGGGNQPQH

V: TRBV4-2
CDR3: ASSSGGGYNEQF

V: TRBV7-2
CDR3: ASSLNNSPLH

V: TRBV28
CDR3: ASPPKGQGYDYSYNEQF